This T cell receptor (beta chain) was captured in a study of blood T cell repertoires in COVID-19 (dated by TCRdb to about 2020). At the level of the whole study: Collaborator samples came from the United States, Italy and Spain and covered acute and convalescent phases of COVID-19. The prospective study material was composed of cDNA or gDNA derived from T cells, B-cell-depleted T cells, or PBMCs. The sample metadata nearly always contained a de-identified subject ID, COVID-19 status, age in years and sex. A freely available public database, intended as a resource for researchers studying the immune response to SARS-CoV-2, is where the repertoires were released. Where HLA class I and class II types were available, the types were taken from metadata supplied by the sample provider, not from assay-based typing. The samples were drawn from the first 160 participants of the ongoing ImmuneRACE study and from more than 1,000 subjects provided by 6 global collaborators. The dataset comprised deeply sampled blood TCRbeta repertoires from subjects exposed to, actively infected with, or recovered from COVID-19.

Worth noting for this clone: Its binding antigen is unknown. No much larger clone is present one base from it, and per-base qualities are unavailable.

TCRbeta CDR3 regions were amplified from genomic DNA by means of the immunoSEQ Assay, a bias-controlled multiplex PCR. The authors processed their data as follows. The number of nucleated cells in each sample was estimated from the amplification of reference gene primers within the assay. To quantify the absolute abundance of each unique TCRbeta CDR3 rearrangement, sequence reads were collapsed and filtered. For each sample, productive Simpson clonality was calculated as the square root of Simpson's diversity index over productive rearrangements. In TCRdb, the immuneACCESS table is reduced to in-frame sequences with V and J assigned. These tables do not hold every clone; where another copy was compared, an unresolved V gene accounts for under half, and the others remain unexplained. V and J calls and clone size are those listed in that table; D and trimming were worked out from the DNA. The sample table contains some 240,000 clones; only one count was recorded for about 85% of them. 5% to 8% of the sample belongs to the ten largest clones.

Participants in the prospective study were aged about 18 to 89 years, lived in more than 20 United States geographic areas, and enrolled through a virtual design. In the prospective study, participants were assigned to cohorts based on the clinical history participants reported in a screening survey and a study questionnaire. Exposed participants were defined as having been in contact with someone with a PCR-confirmed or clinician-diagnosed COVID-19 case within 2 weeks of study entry. In the prospective study, whole blood, serum and a nasopharyngeal or oropharyngeal swab were collected from each participant by mobile phlebotomists. Additional blood draws and questionnaires over an approximately 2-month period could optionally be provided by prospective study participants. Prospective study blood samples were shipped either frozen or at room temperature before DNA extraction. From its cysteine to its phenylalanine, the CDR3 spans 17 amino acids. Only the CDR3 DNA is retained, 51 bases long and in frame from the first base. CDR1 is given as LGHNA and CDR2 as YNFKEQ, both from the germline V gene. Unmatched junction bases come to 8, with V trimmed by 2 bases and J by 2 bases.

Study-level results and caveats: How much clinical and demographic metadata was included differed by source and by participant, and the metadata was provided uncurated.

The sample taken for sequencing was PBMCs or T cells enriched from blood (not recorded which). The TCR originated in a woman in her fifties or sixties who had been exposed to COVID-19. The rearrangement joined TRBV4-2 to TRBJ2-3, and 9 junctional nucleotides match TRBD2. Read as DNA, the sequence is TGTGCCAGCAGCCAAATTCTTAGCGGGGGAACCACAGATACGCAGTATTTT. Its protein product is CASSQILSGGTTDTQYF.